The TCR beta chain under discussion was sequenced for a study of T cell repertoires in cytomegalovirus infection (dated by TCRdb to about 2019). For the study in its entirety: Because public TCR beta signatures pointed to carriage of CMV infection together with the matching HLA type, the HLA type of each donor mattered for the analysis. The paper as a whole reports these results and caveats: Cumulative frequency of public TCR beta family members discriminated carriers of CMV infection plus the relevant HLA type in this cohort and an independent 352-donor cohort. The ex vivo response was dominated by HLA-C-restricted CMV-specific TCR beta clonotypes, and the single most frequent clonotype in two of eight donors was supplied by these HLA-C-restricted clonotypes.

About this clonotype itself: This clone's antigen is unknown. Nothing much larger sits one base from this clone, and base qualities are not available.

Deletion took 2 bases off V and 4 bases off J, with a span of 4 bases between the germline ends. According to the germline V gene, CDR1 reads KGHSH and CDR2 reads LQKENI. The CDR3 has 12 amino acids, counting the end cysteine and phenylalanine. Only the CDR3 DNA stays, 36 bases, in frame from base 1. The instrument given in TCRdb is Illumina HiSeq 1500. The raw public reads went through TCRdb reprocessing: fastp at Q25, MiXCR clone calling, in-frame beta chains kept. Each entry merges the rows of one CDR3 protein and shows their most common DNA and genes. Within this sample are around 550,000 distinct CDR3 sequences, with less than 30% of them counted one time only. The ten top clones hold around 13% of the sample.

The TCR sequence derives from a human donor in good health (CMV status not recorded). Some clones in this sample may be carry-over from other donors' samples. The sequence is built from TRBV18 and TRBJ2-3, with the D gene too uncertain to name. The sample comprised PBMCs. The DNA reads as follows: TGTGCCAGCTCACCAAGCTCAGATACGCAGTATTTT. It specifies CASSPSSDTQYF.